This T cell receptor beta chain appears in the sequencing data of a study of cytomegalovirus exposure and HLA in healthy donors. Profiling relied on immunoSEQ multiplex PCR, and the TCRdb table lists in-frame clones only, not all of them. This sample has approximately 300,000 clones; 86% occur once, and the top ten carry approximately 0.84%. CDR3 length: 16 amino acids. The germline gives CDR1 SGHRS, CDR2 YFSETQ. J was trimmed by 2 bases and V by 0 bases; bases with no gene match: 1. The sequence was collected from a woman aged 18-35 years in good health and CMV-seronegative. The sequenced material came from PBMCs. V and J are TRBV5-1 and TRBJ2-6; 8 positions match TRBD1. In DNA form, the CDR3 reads TGCGCCAGCAGCTTGGCAGGGGGCGCTGGGGCCAACGTCCTGACTTTC. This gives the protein CASSLAGGAGANVLTF.